This TCR beta chain originates from a study of blood T cells in healthy people across ages. Broader study findings: What prevented conclusive comparison of naive and antigen-experienced cells was that PBMCs were unsorted. Samples with more naive T cells showed higher observed beta diversity. Observed TCR beta diversity per million T cells went down as age went up. This fall followed a roughly linear course with age.

On this clonotype: As yet, its antigen is unknown. The junction does not match germline at one end; this may be a read error.

The CDR3 is made up of 14 amino acids. From germline, CDR1 is SGHTA and CDR2 FQGTGA. Alongside a J-beta primer mix, a sample-barcoded 5' primer served in a second PCR lasting about 7 to 11 cycles. Sequencing recovered at least 2.5 million CDR3-containing paired-end reads from each sample. TCRdb ran MiXCR on the 5' RACE reads and lists one entry per CDR3 protein. Here the sample spans roughly 700,000 distinct CDR3 sequences, roughly 32% being singletons. The clonotype comes from an elderly woman in good health. The sample comprised blood. The V and J genes are TRBV7-3 and TRBJ2-1; 8 nucleotides agree with TRBD2. CDR3: CASSFGAGGETQFF. Here the CDR3 DNA reads TGCGCCAGCAGCTTTGGCGCGGGAGGAGAGACCCAGTTCTTC.